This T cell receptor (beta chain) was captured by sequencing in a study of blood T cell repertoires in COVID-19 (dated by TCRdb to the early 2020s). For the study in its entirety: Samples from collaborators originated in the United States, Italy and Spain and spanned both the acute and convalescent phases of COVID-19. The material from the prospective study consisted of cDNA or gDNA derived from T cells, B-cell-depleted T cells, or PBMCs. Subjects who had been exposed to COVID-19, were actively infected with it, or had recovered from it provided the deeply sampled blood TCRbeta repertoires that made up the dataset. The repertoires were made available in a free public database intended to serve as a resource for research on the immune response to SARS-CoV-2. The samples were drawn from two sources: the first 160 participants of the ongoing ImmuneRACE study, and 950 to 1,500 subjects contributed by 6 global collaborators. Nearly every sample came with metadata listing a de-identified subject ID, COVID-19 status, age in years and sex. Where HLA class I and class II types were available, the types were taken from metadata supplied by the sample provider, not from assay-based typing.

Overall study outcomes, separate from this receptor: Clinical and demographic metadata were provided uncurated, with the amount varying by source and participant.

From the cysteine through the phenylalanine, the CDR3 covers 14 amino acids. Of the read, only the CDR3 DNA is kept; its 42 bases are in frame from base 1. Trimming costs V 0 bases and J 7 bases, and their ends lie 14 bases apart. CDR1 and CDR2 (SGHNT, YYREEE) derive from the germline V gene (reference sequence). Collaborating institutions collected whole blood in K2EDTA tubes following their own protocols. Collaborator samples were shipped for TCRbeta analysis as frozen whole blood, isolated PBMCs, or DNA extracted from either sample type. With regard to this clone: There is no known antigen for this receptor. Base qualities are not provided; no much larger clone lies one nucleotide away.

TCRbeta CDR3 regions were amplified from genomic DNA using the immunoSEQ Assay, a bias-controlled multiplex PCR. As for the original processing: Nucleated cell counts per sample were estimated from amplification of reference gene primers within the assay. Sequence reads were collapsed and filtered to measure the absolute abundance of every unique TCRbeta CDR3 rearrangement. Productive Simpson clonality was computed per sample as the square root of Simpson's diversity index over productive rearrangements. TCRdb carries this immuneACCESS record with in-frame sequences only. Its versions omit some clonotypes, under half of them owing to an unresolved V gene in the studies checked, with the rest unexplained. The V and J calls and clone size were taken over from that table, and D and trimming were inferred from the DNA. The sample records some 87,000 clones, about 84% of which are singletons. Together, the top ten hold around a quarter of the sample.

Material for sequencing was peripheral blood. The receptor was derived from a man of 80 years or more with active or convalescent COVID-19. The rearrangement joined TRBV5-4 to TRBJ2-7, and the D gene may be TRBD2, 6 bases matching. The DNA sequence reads TGTGCCAGCAGCTTGGGAAGCTCTCTAGCGGAGCAGTACTTC. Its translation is CASSLGSSLAEQYF.